This TCR beta chain was identified during a study of T cell responses to AZD1222 COVID-19 vaccine. Study-level findings and limits: Just a handful of AZD1222 recipients were seropositive at baseline.

Measured with immunoSEQ multiplex PCR; TCRdb has only the in-frame clones, and not every one. Of roughly 170,000 clones in the sample, 94% are singletons; the top ten hold around 1.6%. Notes on this clone: Its antigen is not known.

The CDR3 is 19 residues long. The rearrangement links TRBV21-1 to TRBJ2-7; TRBD1 reflects the table's D call only, with no check against the DNA. TRBV21-1 is marked as a pseudogene. The origin of this receptor is an adult who received the AZD1222 COVID-19 vaccine. Sequenced here: peripheral blood, sampled 28 days after the second AZD1222 dose. The CDR3 DNA sequence: TGTGCCAGCAGCAAAGGGTACTGGACAGGGTGGCTCCCGTTGTACGAGCAGTACTTC. Translating it yields CASSKGYWTGWLPLYEQYF.